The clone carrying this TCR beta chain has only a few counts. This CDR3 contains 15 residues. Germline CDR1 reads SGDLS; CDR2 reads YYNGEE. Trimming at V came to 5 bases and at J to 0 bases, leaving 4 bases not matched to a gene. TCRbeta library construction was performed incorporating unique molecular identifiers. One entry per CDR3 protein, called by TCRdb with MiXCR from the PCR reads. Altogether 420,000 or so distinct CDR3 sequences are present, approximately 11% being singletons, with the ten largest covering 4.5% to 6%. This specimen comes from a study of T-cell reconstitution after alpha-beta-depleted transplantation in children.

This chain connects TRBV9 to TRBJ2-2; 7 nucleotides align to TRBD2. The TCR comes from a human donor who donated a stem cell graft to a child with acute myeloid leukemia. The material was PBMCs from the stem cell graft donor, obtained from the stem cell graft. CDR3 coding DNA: TGTGCCAGCAGTGGAACTAGCGCGAACACCGGGGAGCTGTTTTTT. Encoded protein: CASSGTSANTGELFF.